The rows below give T cell receptor beta chains drawn from one sample of a study of cytomegalovirus exposure and HLA in healthy donors. Assay used: immunoSEQ multiplex PCR; TCRdb lists only in-frame clones, some missing. The sample has some 120,000 clones; almost 85% are singletons. The sample consisted of PBMCs. The receptors were gathered from a woman younger than 30 in good health and CMV-seronegative. Each CDR3 is given with its conserved first and last residue. The order of the fields is clone size, D gene, V gene, J gene, CDR3 DNA, CDR3 protein. A D gene is named only where the DNA matches it firmly. Not all rows give a size; the values are once, few, many and, for expanded clones, a class.

NA	NA	TRBV6-1	TRBJ2-7	TGTGCCAGCTTCAGAGGGCTGGGGGAGCAGTACTTC	CASFRGLGEQYF
NA	TRBD1	TRBV5-1	TRBJ2-7	TGCGCCAGCAGCCTCGGGACAGCGAGCTCCTACGAGCAGTACTTC	CASSLGTASSYEQYF
NA	TRBD1	TRBV18	TRBJ1-5	TGTGCCAGCTCATCGGGACAGGGGGATTTGAAGCCCCAGCATTTT	CASSSGQGDLKPQHF
NA	TRBD1	TRBV5-5	TRBJ1-1	TGTGCCAGCCGGACAGGGGTGAACACTGAAGCTTTCTTT	CASRTGVNTEAFF
NA	TRBD1	TRBV19	TRBJ1-2	TGTGCCAGTAGTGGCCCATCGGGACAGGGCTTCTATGGCTACACCTTC	CASSGPSGQGFYGYTF
NA	TRBD1	TRBV27	TRBJ2-2	TGTGCCAGCAGTTCATCCCACAGGGGAACCGGGGAGCTGTTTTTT	CASSSSHRGTGELFF
NA	NA	TRBV4-1	TRBJ1-1	TGCGCCAGCAGCCAAGTGGGGGGAGGGGTGAGCACTGAAGCTTTCTTT	CASSQVGGGVSTEAFF
NA	NA	TRBV25-1	TRBJ1-1	TGTGCCAGCAGTGAGGGGGGACCCATGAACACTGAAGCTTTCTTT	CASSEGGPMNTEAFF
NA	NA	TRBV7-7	TRBJ2-3	TGTGCCAGCAGCTTAGGGGACACCAGCACAGATACGCAGTATTTT	CASSLGDTSTDTQYF
NA	NA	TRBV5-4	TRBJ1-2	TGTGCCAGCTGGGGTCCGTCACGGGGGGAGCGTGACTATGGCTACACCTTC	CASWGPSRGERDYGYTF
NA	TRBD2	TRBV4-3	TRBJ2-7	TGCGCCAGCAGCCAAGATGTGGCTAGCGGGGGCAACGAGCAGTACTTC	CASSQDVASGGNEQYF
NA	TRBD1	TRBV10-2	TRBJ1-5	TGCGCCAGCAGTGAGTTTGGACAGGCACAGCCCCAGCATTTT	CASSEFGQAQPQHF
once	NA	TRBV5-1	TRBJ2-3	TGCGCCAGCAGCTTAGGATCCGCGGGGACTAGCACAGATACGCAGTATTTT	CASSLGSAGTSTDTQYF
NA	TRBD2	TRBV5-1	TRBJ2-7	TGCGCCAGCAGCTTGGGACTAGCGGGCCACTACGAGCAGTACTTC	CASSLGLAGHYEQYF
NA	TRBD1	TRBV19	TRBJ1-1	TGTGCCAGTAGTACGGACAGGGGTAACACTGAAGCTTTCTTT	CASSTDRGNTEAFF
NA	TRBD1	TRBV2	TRBJ1-1	TGTGCCACCCAGAGACGAGGGGGCAGGGACACTGAAGCTTTCTTT	CATQRRGGRDTEAFF
NA	NA	TRBV11-2	TRBJ1-3	TGTGCCAGCAGATACGAAGGGAGGACCATATATTTT	CASRYEGRTIYF
NA	TRBD1	TRBV5-6	TRBJ1-2	TGTGCCAGCAGCTCGGGGACAGGAGGCTACACCTTC	CASSSGTGGYTF
once	NA	TRBV27	TRBJ1-4	TGTGCCAGCACCAGACGGACTCCCTCAACTAATGAAAAACTGTTTTTT	CASTRRTPSTNEKLFF
NA	NA	TRBV6-5	TRBJ2-7	TGTGCCAGCAGTCCCCTGACTAGTTTCTCCTACGAGCAGTACTTC	CASSPLTSFSYEQYF
few	NA	TRBV19	TRBJ1-2	TGTGCCAGTTCGGTCCCGGGTATCTCTGGCTACACCTTC	CASSVPGISGYTF
NA	NA	TRBV6-6	TRBJ1-2	TGTGCCAGCAGTTACTACTCACAGGGACATGGCTACACCTTC	CASSYYSQGHGYTF
NA	NA	TRBV27	TRBJ2-7	TGTGCCAGCAGTTATTTTCAGGGTTACGAGCAGTACTTC	CASSYFQGYEQYF
NA	NA	TRBV6-5	TRBJ1-3	TGTGCCAGCAGTCTAGACAGATTCTCTGGAAACACCATATATTTT	CASSLDRFSGNTIYF
NA	NA	TRBV9	TRBJ2-6	TGTGCCAGCAGCGTAGGAGGTAATGGGGCCAACGGCCTGACTTTC	CASSVGGNGANGLTF
NA	NA	TRBV9	TRBJ2-1	TGTGCCAGCAGCCCCCTTTCAGGCGGGGACAATGAGCAGTTCTTC	CASSPLSGGDNEQFF
NA	NA	TRBV5-1	TRBJ2-3	TGCGCCAGCAGCTCCTCGGGAACAGATACGCAGTATTTT	CASSSSGTDTQYF
NA	NA	TRBV4-3	TRBJ1-5	TGCGCCAGCAGCCACCCGGACACCAATCAGCCCCAGCATTTT	CASSHPDTNQPQHF
once	TRBD1	TRBV7-8	TRBJ1-2	TGTGCCAGCAGCGGAGACAGGGTGTTTAACTATGGCTACACCTTC	CASSGDRVFNYGYTF
few	NA	TRBV6-6	TRBJ1-2	TGTGCCAGCAGGAGGGACATCTTAATTATGGGCTACACCTTC	CASRRDILIMGYTF
once	NA	TRBV5-1	TRBJ2-6	TGCGCCAGCAGCTTGTTCACTGGGGCCAACGTCCTGACTTTC	CASSLFTGANVLTF
few	TRBD1	TRBV30	TRBJ1-4	TGTGCCTGGGTCCCGGGACAGGCAACTAATGAAAAACTGTTTTTT	CAWVPGQATNEKLFF
NA	TRBD1	TRBV11-2	TRBJ2-2	TGTGCCAGCAGCTCCTCTGACAGGGTGGCCGGGGAGCTGTTTTTT	CASSSSDRVAGELFF
NA	NA	TRBV7-2	TRBJ1-2	TGTGCCAGCAGCCCGATTCAGGCCAACTATGGCTACACCTTC	CASSPIQANYGYTF
NA	NA	TRBV19	TRBJ2-1	TGTGCCAGTCAGGAACACGATGAGCAGTTCTTC	CASQEHDEQFF
NA	TRBD1	TRBV4-1	TRBJ1-1	TGCGCCAGCAGCCTCCGGGGGACAGGGGCGAGCACTGAAGCTTTCTTT	CASSLRGTGASTEAFF
NA	TRBD1	TRBV5-4	TRBJ2-7	TGTGCCAACAGCTTAGACAGGGGCAAGCAGTACTTC	CANSLDRGKQYF
once	NA	TRBV5-1	TRBJ1-5	TGCGCCAGCAGCTTGGCAGGGTCCGAGCCCCAGCATTTT	CASSLAGSEPQHF
NA	TRBD2	TRBV5-1	TRBJ2-7	TGCGCCAGCAGCCCGGGACTAGCGACCCACGAGCAGTACTTC	CASSPGLATHEQYF
NA	TRBD2	TRBV19	TRBJ2-3	TGTGCCAGTAATCTAGCGGGAGGGCGTTCGGCAGATACGCAGTATTTT	CASNLAGGRSADTQYF
once	NA	TRBV7-2	TRBJ1-1	TGTGCCAGCAGCTCGGGGGGGTTCGTCACTGAAGCTTTCTTT	CASSSGGFVTEAFF
NA	NA	TRBV7-9	TRBJ2-2	TGTGCCAGCAGCTCCCTGGTTGGAGGAGGGACCGGGGAGCTGTTTTTT	CASSSLVGGGTGELFF
NA	NA	TRBV6-6	TRBJ2-7	TGTGCCAGCAGTTACAGGGGGGGCTACGAGCAGTACTTC	CASSYRGGYEQYF
NA	TRBD2	TRBV10-3	TRBJ2-7	TGTGCCATCACAGCGGGGATCTCCTACGAGCAGTACTTC	CAITAGISYEQYF
NA	TRBD2	TRBV6-5	TRBJ2-7	TGTGCCAGCAGTTACTCGCGGGGGGCCGCCTACGAGCAGTACTTC	CASSYSRGAAYEQYF
NA	TRBD1	TRBV29-1	TRBJ1-2	TGCAGCGTTTCCGGGACAGGGGGCTATGGCTACACCTTC	CSVSGTGGYGYTF
NA	NA	TRBV20-1	TRBJ1-1	TGCAGTGCTAGAGCGACTGAAGCTTTCTTT	CSARATEAFF
once	NA	TRBV2	TRBJ2-7	TGTGCCAGCAATTTCCACTCTGGCGAGCAGTACTTC	CASNFHSGEQYF
NA	TRBD2	TRBV9	TRBJ2-1	TGTGCCAGCAGCGTTTCTAGCGGGGCGAGCTCCTACAATGAGCAGTTCTTC	CASSVSSGASSYNEQFF
NA	TRBD2	TRBV18	TRBJ2-7	TGTGCCAGCTCACCTGGACTAGCGGACTACGAGCAGTACTTC	CASSPGLADYEQYF